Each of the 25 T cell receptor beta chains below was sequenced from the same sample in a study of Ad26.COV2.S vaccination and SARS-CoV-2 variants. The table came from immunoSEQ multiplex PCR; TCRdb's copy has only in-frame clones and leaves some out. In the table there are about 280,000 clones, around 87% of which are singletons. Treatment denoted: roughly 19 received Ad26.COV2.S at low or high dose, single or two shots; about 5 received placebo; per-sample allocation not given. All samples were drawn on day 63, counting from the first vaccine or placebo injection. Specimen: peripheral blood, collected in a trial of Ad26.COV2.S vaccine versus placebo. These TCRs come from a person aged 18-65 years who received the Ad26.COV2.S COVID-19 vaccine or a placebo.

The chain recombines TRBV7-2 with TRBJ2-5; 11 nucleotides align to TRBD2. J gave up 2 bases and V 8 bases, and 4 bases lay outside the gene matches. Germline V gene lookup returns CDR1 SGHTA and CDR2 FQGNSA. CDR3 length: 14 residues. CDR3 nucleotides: TGTGCCAGCGGGGTAGCGGGGGGGCAAGAGACCCAGTACTTC. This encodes CASGVAGGQETQYF.

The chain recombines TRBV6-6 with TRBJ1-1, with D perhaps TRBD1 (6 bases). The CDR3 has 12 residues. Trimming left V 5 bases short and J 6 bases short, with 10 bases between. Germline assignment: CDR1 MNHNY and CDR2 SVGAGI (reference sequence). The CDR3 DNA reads TGTGCCAGCAGTCCACAGGGCGCTGAAGCTTTCTTT. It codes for CASSPQGAEAFF.

CDR3 sequence reads: CARPVAGGPHNEQFF. CDR3 in DNA: TGTGCCAGGCCTGTTGCGGGGGGCCCCCACAATGAGCAGTTCTTC. The V call is TRBV6-5, the J call TRBJ2-1; 8 bases fit TRBD2. CDR3 size: 15 residues. Germline V gives CDR1 MNHEY, CDR2 SVGAGI. J gave up 5 bases and V 9 bases, and 12 bases lay outside the gene matches.

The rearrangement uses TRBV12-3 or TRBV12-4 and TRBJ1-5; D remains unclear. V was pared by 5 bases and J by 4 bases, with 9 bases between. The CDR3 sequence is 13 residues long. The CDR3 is CASSLRVNQPQHF. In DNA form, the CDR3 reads TGTGCCAGCAGTCTACGGGTGAATCAGCCCCAGCATTTT.

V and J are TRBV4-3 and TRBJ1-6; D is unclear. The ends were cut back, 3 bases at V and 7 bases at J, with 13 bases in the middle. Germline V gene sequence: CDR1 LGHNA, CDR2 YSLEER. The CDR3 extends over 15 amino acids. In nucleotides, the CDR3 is TGCGCCAGCAGCCAGCTTCCCCAAGTCAATTCACCCCTCCACTTT. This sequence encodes CASSQLPQVNSPLHF.

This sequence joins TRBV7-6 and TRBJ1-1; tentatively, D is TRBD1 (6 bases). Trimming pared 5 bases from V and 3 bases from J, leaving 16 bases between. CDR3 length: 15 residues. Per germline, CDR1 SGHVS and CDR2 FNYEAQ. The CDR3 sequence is CASSGLGGAHTEAFF. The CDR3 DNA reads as TGTGCCAGCAGCGGTCTGGGGGGGGCGCACACTGAAGCTTTCTTT.

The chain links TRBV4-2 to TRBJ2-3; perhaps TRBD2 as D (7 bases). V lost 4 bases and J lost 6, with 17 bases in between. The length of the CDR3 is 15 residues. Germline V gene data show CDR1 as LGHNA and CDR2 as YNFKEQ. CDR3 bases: TGTGCCAGCAGCCCCTCTGTCGCGGGGGCCGATACGCAGTATTTT. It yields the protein CASSPSVAGADTQYF.

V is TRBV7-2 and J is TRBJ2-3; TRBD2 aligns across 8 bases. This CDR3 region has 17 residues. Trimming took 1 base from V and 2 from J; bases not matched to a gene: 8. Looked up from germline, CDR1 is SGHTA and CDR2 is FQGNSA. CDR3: CASSLERAGAITDTQYF. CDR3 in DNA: TGTGCCAGCAGCTTAGAACGAGCGGGGGCCATCACAGATACGCAGTATTTT.

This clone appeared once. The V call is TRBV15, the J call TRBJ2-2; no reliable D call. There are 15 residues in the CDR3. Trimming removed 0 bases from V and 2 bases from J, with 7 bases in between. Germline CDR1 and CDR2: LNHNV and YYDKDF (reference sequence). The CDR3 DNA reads TGTGCCACCAGCAGAGATCTTTCAAACACCGGGGAGCTGTTTTTT. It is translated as CATSRDLSNTGELFF.

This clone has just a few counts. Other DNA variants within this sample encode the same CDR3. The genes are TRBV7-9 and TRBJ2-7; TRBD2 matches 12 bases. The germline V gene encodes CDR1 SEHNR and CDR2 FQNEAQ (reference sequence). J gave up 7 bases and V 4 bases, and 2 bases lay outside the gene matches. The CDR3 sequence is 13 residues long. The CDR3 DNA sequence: TGTGCCAGCAGCTCCGGGACTAGCGGGGAGCAGTACTTC. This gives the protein CASSSGTSGEQYF.

The CDR3 region is CASSIQQGAAEAFF. CDR3 DNA sequence: TGTGCCAGTAGTATCCAACAGGGGGCCGCTGAAGCTTTCTTT. This chain links TRBV19 with TRBJ1-1; 9 nucleotides agree with TRBD1. The germline gives CDR1 LNHDA, CDR2 SQIVND (reference sequence). This CDR3 has 14 amino acids. V was clipped by 3 bases and J by 6 bases; unmatched bases: 5.

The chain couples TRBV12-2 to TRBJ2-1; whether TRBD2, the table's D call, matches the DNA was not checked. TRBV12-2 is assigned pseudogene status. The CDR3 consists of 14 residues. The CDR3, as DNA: TGTGCAAGTCGCTTAGCGAGGCGGGAGAGTGAGCAGTTCTTC. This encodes CASRLARRESEQFF.

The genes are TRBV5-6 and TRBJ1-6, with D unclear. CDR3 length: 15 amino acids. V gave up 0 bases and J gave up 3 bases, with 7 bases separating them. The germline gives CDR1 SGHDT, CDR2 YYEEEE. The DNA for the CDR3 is TGTGCCAGCAGCTTGGAGAGCAGCTATAATTCACCCCTCCACTTT. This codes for CASSLESSYNSPLHF.

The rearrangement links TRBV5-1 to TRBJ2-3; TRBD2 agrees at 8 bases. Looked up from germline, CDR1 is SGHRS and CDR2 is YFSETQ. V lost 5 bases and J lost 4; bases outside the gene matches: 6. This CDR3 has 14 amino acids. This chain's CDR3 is CASRTGTSSDTQYF. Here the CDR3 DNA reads TGCGCCAGCAGGACCGGGACTAGTTCAGATACGCAGTATTTT.

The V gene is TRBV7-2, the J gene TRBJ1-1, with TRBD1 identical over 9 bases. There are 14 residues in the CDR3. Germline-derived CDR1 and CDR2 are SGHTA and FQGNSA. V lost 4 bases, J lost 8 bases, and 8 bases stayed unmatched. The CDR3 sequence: CASSSPIGTGEAFF. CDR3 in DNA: TGTGCCAGCAGCTCGCCAATCGGGACAGGGGAAGCTTTCTTT.

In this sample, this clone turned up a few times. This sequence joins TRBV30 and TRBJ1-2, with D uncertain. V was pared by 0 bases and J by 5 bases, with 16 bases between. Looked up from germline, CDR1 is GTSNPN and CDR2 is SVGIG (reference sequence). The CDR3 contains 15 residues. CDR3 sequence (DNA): TGTGCCTGGAGTGTACGAAGTGATAGCTTTTATGGCTACACCTTC. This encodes CAWSVRSDSFYGYTF.

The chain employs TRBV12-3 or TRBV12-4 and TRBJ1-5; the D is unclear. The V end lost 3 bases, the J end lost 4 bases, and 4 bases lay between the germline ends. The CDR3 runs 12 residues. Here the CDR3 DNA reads TGTGCCAGCAGTTTGTGGAATCAGCCCCAGCATTTT. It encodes CASSLWNQPQHF.

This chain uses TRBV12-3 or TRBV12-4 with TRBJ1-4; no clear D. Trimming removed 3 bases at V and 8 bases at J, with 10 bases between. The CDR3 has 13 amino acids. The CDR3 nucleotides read TGTGCCAGCAGTTTCGGTGGATTCGAAAAACTGTTTTTT. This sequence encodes CASSFGGFEKLFF.

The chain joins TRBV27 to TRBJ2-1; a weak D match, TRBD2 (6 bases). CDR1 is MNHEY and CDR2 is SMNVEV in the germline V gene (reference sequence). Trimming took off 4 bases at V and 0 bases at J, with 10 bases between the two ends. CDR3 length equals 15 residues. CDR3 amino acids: CASSSSGSSYNEQFF. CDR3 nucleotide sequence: TGTGCCAGCAGTTCCTCCGGGAGCTCCTACAATGAGCAGTTCTTC.

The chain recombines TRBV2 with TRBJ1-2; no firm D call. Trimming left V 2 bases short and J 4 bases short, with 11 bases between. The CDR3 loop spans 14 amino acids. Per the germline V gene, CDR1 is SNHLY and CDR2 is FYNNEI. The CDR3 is CASSELTAGYGYTF. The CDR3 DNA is TGTGCCAGCAGTGAATTAACGGCAGGCTATGGCTACACCTTC. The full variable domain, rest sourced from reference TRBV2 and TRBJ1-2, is EPEVTQTPSHQVTQMGQEVILRCVPISNHLYFYWYRQILGQKVEFLVSFYNNEISEKSEIFDDQFSVERPDGSNFTLKIRSTKLEDSAMYFCASSELTAGYGYTFGSGTRLTVV.

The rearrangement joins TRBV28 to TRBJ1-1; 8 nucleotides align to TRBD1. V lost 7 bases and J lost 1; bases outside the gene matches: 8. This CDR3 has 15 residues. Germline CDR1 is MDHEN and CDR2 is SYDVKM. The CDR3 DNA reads TGTGCCAGCACTCGCGAAACAGGGGGGAACACTGAAGCTTTCTTT. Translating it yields CASTRETGGNTEAFF.

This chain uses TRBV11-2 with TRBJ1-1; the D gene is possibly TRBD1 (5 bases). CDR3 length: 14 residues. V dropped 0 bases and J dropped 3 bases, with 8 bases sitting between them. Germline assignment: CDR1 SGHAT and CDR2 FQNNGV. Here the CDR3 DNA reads TGTGCCAGCAGCTTAGATGGAGGGGACACTGAAGCTTTCTTT. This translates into CASSLDGGDTEAFF.

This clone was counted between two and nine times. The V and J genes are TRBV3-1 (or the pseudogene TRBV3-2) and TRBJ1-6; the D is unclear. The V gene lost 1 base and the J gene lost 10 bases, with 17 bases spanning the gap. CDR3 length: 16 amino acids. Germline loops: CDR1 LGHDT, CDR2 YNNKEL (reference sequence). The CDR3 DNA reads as TGTGCCAGCAGCCAAGCGTATGGGCCCTTTGGGTCACCCCTCCACTTT. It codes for CASSQAYGPFGSPLHF.

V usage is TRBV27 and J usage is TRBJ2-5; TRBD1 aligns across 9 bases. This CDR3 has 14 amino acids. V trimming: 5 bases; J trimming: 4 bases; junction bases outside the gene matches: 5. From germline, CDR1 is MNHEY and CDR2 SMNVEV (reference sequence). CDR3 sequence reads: CASSSTGGGETQYF. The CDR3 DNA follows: TGTGCCAGCAGTAGTACAGGGGGCGGAGAGACCCAGTACTTC.

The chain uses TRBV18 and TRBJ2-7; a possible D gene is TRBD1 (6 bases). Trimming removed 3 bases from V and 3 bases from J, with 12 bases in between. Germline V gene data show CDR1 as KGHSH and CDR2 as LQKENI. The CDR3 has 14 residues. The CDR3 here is CASSPRTEGYEQYF. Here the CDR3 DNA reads TGTGCCAGCTCACCCCGGACAGAAGGCTACGAGCAGTACTTC.